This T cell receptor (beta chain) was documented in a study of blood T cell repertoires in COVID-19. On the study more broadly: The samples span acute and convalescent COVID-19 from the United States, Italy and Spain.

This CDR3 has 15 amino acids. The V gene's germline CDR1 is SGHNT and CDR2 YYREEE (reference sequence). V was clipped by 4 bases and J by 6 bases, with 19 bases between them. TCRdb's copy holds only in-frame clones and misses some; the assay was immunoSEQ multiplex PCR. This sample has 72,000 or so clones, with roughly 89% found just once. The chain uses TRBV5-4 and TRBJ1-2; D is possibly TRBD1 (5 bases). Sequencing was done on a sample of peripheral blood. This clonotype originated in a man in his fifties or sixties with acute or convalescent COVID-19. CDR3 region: CASSPTQVGGDGYTF. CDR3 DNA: TGTGCCAGCAGCCCTACCCAGGTGGGGGGGGATGGCTACACCTTC.